This entry concerns a single T cell receptor beta chain. Its antigen is currently unknown. This sample was included in a study of shared clonotypes between healthy human individuals. On the study more broadly: Each donor had three CD4 naive, three CD4 memory, two CD8 naive and one CD8 memory plate.

Profiling relied on immunoSEQ multiplex PCR, and the TCRdb table lists in-frame clones only, not all of them. Of millions of clones listed, roughly nine tenths are singletons. Broader study findings: Generally, naive subsets (rather than memory subsets) showed larger estimated richness. Collection of samples was limited to blood; tissue repertoires likely differ.

This clonotype originated in a man aged 18 to 29 in good health. What was sequenced was naive CD4+ T cells sorted from blood. Subset indicated: CD45RA+ positively selected.

The DNA of the CDR3 is TGTGCCAGCAGTGGGAATCCGGGACAGGGGGTTCATTATAGCAATCAGCCCCAGCATTTT. This encodes CASSGNPGQGVHYSNQPQHF. V and J are TRBV6-1 and TRBJ1-5, with 11 bases that match TRBD1. CDR1 and CDR2 (germline): MNHNS, SASEGT. V gave up 4 bases and J gave up 0 bases; unmatched junction bases: 14. The CDR3 runs 20 residues.